The sequence of this TCR beta chain was determined in a study of blood T cell dynamics during melanoma immunotherapy. The time point was: pre-treatment baseline. Patients had no prior systemic cancer treatment, immunosuppressants or other active cancers. Sequencing was performed with immunoSEQ multiplex PCR; in TCRdb, only in-frame clones are kept and a portion is missing. The table shows roughly 9,400 clones, with about 90% occurring only once. The V end lost 9 bases, the J end lost 12 bases, and 12 bases lay between the germline ends. Germline CDR1 is MGHRA and CDR2 is YSYEKL. CDR3 length: 9 residues.

The chain combines TRBV4-1 with TRBJ2-7; D gene unclear. Sequences were derived from blood, sampled from a patient treated with checkpoint blockade. The origin of this receptor is a human donor with melanoma. CDR3 sequence (DNA): TGCGCCAGTCCGCCCCCTGGGTACTTC. It specifies CASPPPGYF.